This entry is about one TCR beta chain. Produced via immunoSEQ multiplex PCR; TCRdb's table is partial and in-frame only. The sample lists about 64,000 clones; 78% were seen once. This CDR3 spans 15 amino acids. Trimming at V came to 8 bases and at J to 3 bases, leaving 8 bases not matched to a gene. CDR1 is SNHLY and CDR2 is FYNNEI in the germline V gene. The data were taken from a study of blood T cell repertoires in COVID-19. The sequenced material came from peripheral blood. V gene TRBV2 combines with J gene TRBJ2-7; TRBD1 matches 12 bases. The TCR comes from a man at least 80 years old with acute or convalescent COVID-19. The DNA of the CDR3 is TGTGCCAGCGCTAGGGACAGGGGGCAGTTCTACGAGCAGTACTTC. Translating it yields CASARDRGQFYEQYF.